The 7 T cell receptor beta chains in this list originate from one sample, sequenced in a study of post-analysis software for immune sequencing data. Study-wide points: Controls showed lower frequencies than patients for roughly five TRBV segments, and TRBV5-6, TRBV5-1 and TRBV20-1 were among these.

Which antigens these TCRs recognize remains unknown. Libraries were made from TCR beta cDNA, and they carried unique molecular identifiers. TCRdb processed the PCR reads anew with MiXCR; each CDR3 protein has one entry. The table records about 620,000 distinct CDR3 sequences, roughly 46% of them present only once. Sequencing was done on a sample of blood. These receptor sequences come from a girl between 10 and 17 years old with multiple sclerosis.

V usage is TRBV20-1 and J usage is TRBJ2-7; D may correspond to TRBD1 or TRBD2 (5 bases each). The CDR3 contains 13 residues. From germline, CDR1 is DFQATT and CDR2 SNEGSKA (reference sequence). Trimming pared 3 bases from V and 6 bases from J, leaving 15 bases between. CDR3 nucleotides: TGCAGTGCTAGGATGACGGGACGCTTCGAGCAGTACTTC. This sequence encodes CSARMTGRFEQYF.

This clonotype was seen only a few times. V and J are TRBV20-1 and TRBJ1-5; no definite D call. V was cut by 1 base and J by 0 bases, with 7 bases left in between. Germline V gene sequence: CDR1 DFQATT, CDR2 SNEGSKA (reference sequence). This CDR3 has 14 residues. The CDR3: CSARVKNSNQPQHF. The DNA for the CDR3 is TGCAGTGCTAGAGTAAAAAATAGCAATCAGCCCCAGCATTTT.

The gene calls are TRBV2 and TRBJ1-2; 8 bases map to TRBD1. The CDR3 extends over 13 amino acids. V was pared by 5 bases and J by 6 bases, with 5 bases of the junction left unmatched. The germline V gene has CDR1 SNHLY and CDR2 FYNNEI. The CDR3 loop is CASSLQGEDGYTF. The CDR3 nucleotides read TGTGCCAGCAGTTTACAGGGGGAAGATGGCTACACCTTC.

This clonotype has more than one count but fewer than ten. CDR3 coding DNA: TGCGCCAGCAGCTCCCCCGGATCCATGGGGGAGCAGTACTTC. Its protein product is CASSSPGSMGEQYF. The chain uses TRBV5-1 and TRBJ2-7; D is unclear. Germline V gene lookup returns CDR1 SGHRS and CDR2 YFSETQ. The CDR3 contains 14 residues. V was cut by 3 bases and J by 7 bases, with 17 bases left in between. Based on the CDR3 plus reference TRBV5-1 and TRBJ2-7, the full variable domain is KAGVTQTPRYLIKTRGQQVTLSCSPISGHRSVSWYQQTPGQGLQFLFEYFSETQRNKGNFPGRFSGRQFSNSRSEMNVSTLELGDSALYLCASSSPGSMGEQYFGPGTRLTVT.

The rearrangement uses TRBV20-1 and TRBJ2-1; 9 bases align to TRBD2. The CDR3 consists of 14 residues. Germline V gives CDR1 DFQATT, CDR2 SNEGSKA (reference sequence). Trimming cost V 6 bases and J 3 bases; bases outside gene matches: 6. The CDR3 is CSAIKREDYNEQFF. The CDR3 bases are TGCAGTGCAATCAAGCGGGAGGACTACAATGAGCAGTTCTTC.

This clonotype appeared a single time. The rearrangement links TRBV12-3 or TRBV12-4 to TRBJ1-2, with 9 bases identical to TRBD1. Germline trimming cut 6 bases from V and 9 bases from J; bases unmatched to any gene: 17. This CDR3 is built from 16 residues. The DNA for the CDR3 is TGTGCCAGCAGCCCGCCCCCGGGACAGGGCTTGGTTAGCTACACCTTC. Residues: CASSPPPGQGLVSYTF.

This clonotype came up a few times. The rearrangement joins TRBV5-1 to TRBJ2-4, with no clear D. The better agreement between TRBJ2-7 and the DNA end casts doubt on the J call. This CDR3 region has 13 residues. Germline V gene data show CDR1 as SGHRS and CDR2 as YFSETQ. The CDR3 DNA is TGCGCCAGCAGCTTCGAAACTAACTACGAGCAGTACTTC. It translates to CASSFETNYEQYF.